The sequence of this T cell receptor (beta chain) was determined in a study of blood T cell repertoires in COVID-19 (dated by TCRdb to between 2020 and 2021). About the investigation overall: The collaborator samples originated in the United States, Italy and Spain and spanned the acute and convalescent phases of COVID-19. HLA class I and class II types, where available, came from metadata supplied by the sample provider rather than from assay-based typing. The samples were drawn from the first 160 participants of the ongoing ImmuneRACE study and from 950 to 1,500 subjects provided by 6 global collaborators. The dataset comprised deeply sampled blood TCRbeta repertoires from subjects exposed to, actively infected with, or recovered from COVID-19. The repertoires were made available in a free public database intended to serve as a resource for research on the immune response to SARS-CoV-2. Nearly every sample came with metadata listing a de-identified subject ID, COVID-19 status, age in years and sex. The material from the prospective study consisted of cDNA or gDNA derived from T cells, B-cell-depleted T cells, or PBMCs.

Comment on this clone: The antigen it recognizes is unknown. Base qualities are not at hand, and no much larger clone is one base apart.

Results and caveats for the whole study, not just this receptor: The amount of clinical and demographic metadata varied by source and participant and was provided uncurated.

The immunoSEQ Assay, a bias-controlled multiplex PCR, was used to amplify TCRbeta CDR3 regions from genomic DNA. In the source study's methods: The number of nucleated cells in each sample was estimated by amplification of reference gene primers within the assay. To quantify the absolute abundance of each unique TCRbeta CDR3 rearrangement, sequence reads were collapsed and filtered. Productive Simpson clonality was computed per sample as the square root of Simpson's diversity index over productive rearrangements. TCRdb holds this immuneACCESS table with in-frame rearrangements only. Some clones are missing; in checked studies, unresolved V genes explain under half, and the rest has no known cause. That table supplies the V and J calls and clone size; D and trimming were determined from the DNA. The sample table lists 140,000 to 150,000 clones, under 85% of them with a count of one. The ten biggest clones cover under 10% of the sample.

The collaborating institutions used their own protocols to collect whole blood in K2EDTA tubes. For TCRbeta analysis, collaborator samples were shipped as frozen whole blood, as isolated PBMCs, or as DNA extracted from either sample type. CDR1 and CDR2 are drawn from the germline V gene (reference sequence): SGHNT, YYREEE. V is cut back by 1 base and J by 3 bases, with 11 bases in the junction unmatched. Its CDR3 holds 17 amino acids, cysteine through phenylalanine. The retained sequence is limited to the CDR3, 51 bases, with the frame set at the first base. The rearrangement joined TRBV5-4 to TRBJ2-3; TRBD2 lines up with 7 middle nucleotides. This receptor was identified in a man aged 50 to 60 with active or convalescent COVID-19. Sequenced: peripheral blood. The CDR3 loop reads CASSLWGEGRRTDTQYF. The nucleotides are TGTGCCAGCAGCTTGTGGGGGGAGGGCCGTAGAACAGATACGCAGTATTTT.